The clone carrying this TCR beta chain occurred many times. The data derive from a study of CD8+CD57+ T cells in acquired aplastic anemia. Genomic DNA acted as the template from which TCR beta VDJ combination and CDR3 sequence profiling were carried out. TCRdb reanalysed the reads using MiXCR and keeps one entry per CDR3 protein. The sample has about 200,000 distinct CDR3 sequences, roughly 45% seen once; the top ten hold 20%. CDR3 length: 15 amino acids. The junction had 11 bases not matched to a gene; V was cut back by 6 bases and J by 4 bases. Sequencing was done on patients that had shown CD8+CD57+ cell expansion by flow cytometry.

Sequenced sample: sorted CD4+, CD8+, or CD8+CD57+ T cells (not recorded which) from PBMCs. This sequence was found in a human donor with aplastic anemia. The chain uses TRBV12-3 or TRBV12-4 and TRBJ2-7; 8 bases are shared with TRBD2. The CDR3: CASSALAGDFYEQYF. Here the CDR3 DNA reads TGTGCCAGCAGCGCGCTAGCGGGTGATTTTTACGAGCAGTACTTC.